Listed below are T cell receptor beta chains from one sample, sequenced in a study of OX40 agonist ivuxolimab in advanced cancers. Repertoires were generated with immunoSEQ multiplex PCR, while TCRdb's copy carries only in-frame clones and drops some. Of 30,000 to 45,000 clones in the sample, 80% to 85% were seen once. The sequencing used CD4+ or CD8+ T cells sorted from blood, collected in a trial of the OX40 agonist ivuxolimab. These receptor sequences come from an adult with an advanced solid tumor such as melanoma, head and neck, liver or kidney cancer. CDR3s include the opening cysteine and the closing phenylalanine or tryptophan. Fields, in order: J gene, clone size, D gene, V gene, CDR3 protein, CDR3 DNA. The D gene is left open where the match is weak. Some rows mark clone size as missing; the rest say once, few, many or name a class of expanded clone.

J: TRBJ1-4
size: -
D: -
V: TRBV28
CDR3: CASSWGGVEKLFF
DNA: TGTGCCAGCAGTTGGGGAGGCGTGGAAAAACTGTTTTTT

J: TRBJ2-1
size: -
D: -
V: TRBV27
CDR3: CASSPRTTGEQFF
DNA: TGTGCCAGCAGTCCCCGGACCACGGGTGAGCAGTTCTTC

J: TRBJ1-2
size: few
D: -
V: TRBV2
CDR3: CASRGDSGYGYTF
DNA: TGTGCCAGCAGAGGAGACAGCGGATATGGCTACACCTTC

J: TRBJ2-2
size: -
D: TRBD1
V: TRBV7-2
CDR3: CASRSDRGSTGELFF
DNA: TGTGCCAGCAGATCGGACAGGGGGAGCACCGGGGAGCTGTTTTTT

J: TRBJ1-3
size: -
D: -
V: TRBV5-1
CDR3: CASSPHPGTQGNTIYF
DNA: TGCGCCAGCAGCCCGCATCCCGGGACACAGGGAAACACCATATATTTT

J: TRBJ2-3
size: -
D: -
V: TRBV11-2
CDR3: CASRPGQDRLDTQYF
DNA: TGTGCCAGCCGTCCCGGGCAGGATAGGTTGGATACGCAGTATTTT

J: TRBJ2-4
size: -
D: -
V: TRBV7-9
CDR3: CASSLGLRAGSPKNIQYF
DNA: TGTGCCAGCAGCTTAGGATTGAGGGCAGGGTCGCCCAAAAACATTCAGTACTTC

J: TRBJ1-5
size: -
D: -
V: TRBV19
CDR3: CASSIDPLGTSGNQPQHF
DNA: TGTGCCAGTAGTATAGATCCCCTTGGGACATCGGGCAATCAGCCCCAGCATTTT

J: TRBJ2-5
size: once
D: -
V: TRBV5-1
CDR3: CASSWIVGQETQYF
DNA: TGCGCCAGCAGCTGGATAGTGGGTCAAGAGACCCAGTACTTC

J: TRBJ2-7
size: -
D: -
V: TRBV28
CDR3: CASSSLIGTLSYEQYF
DNA: TGTGCCAGCAGTTCATTGATCGGGACTCTCTCCTACGAGCAGTACTTC

J: TRBJ1-2
size: few
D: -
V: TRBV27
CDR3: CASSRTGTGGGYTF
DNA: TGTGCCAGCAGTAGAACCGGGACCGGGGGTGGCTACACCTTC

J: TRBJ2-7
size: -
D: -
V: TRBV11-2
CDR3: CASSPDSYSYEQYF
DNA: TGTGCCAGCAGCCCGGACAGTTACTCCTACGAGCAGTACTTC

J: TRBJ1-1
size: -
D: TRBD1
V: TRBV19
CDR3: CASSIGQGGVMNTEAFF
DNA: TGTGCCAGTAGTATAGGACAGGGCGGTGTAATGAACACTGAAGCTTTCTTT

J: TRBJ2-3
size: -
D: TRBD1
V: TRBV6-1
CDR3: CASSQQGTDTQYF
DNA: TGTGCCAGCAGTCAACAGGGGACAGATACGCAGTATTTT

J: TRBJ2-7
size: -
D: -
V: TRBV27
CDR3: CASSFTASSYEQYF
DNA: TGTGCCAGCAGTTTCACAGCGAGCTCCTACGAGCAGTACTTC

J: TRBJ2-5
size: -
D: TRBD1
V: TRBV19
CDR3: CASSPAGQGRETQYF
DNA: TGTGCCAGTAGTCCAGCCGGACAGGGGAGGGAGACCCAGTACTTC

J: TRBJ1-6
size: once
D: TRBD1
V: TRBV2
CDR3: CASRGQGMGNSPLHF
DNA: TGTGCCAGCAGAGGACAGGGGATGGGTAATTCACCCCTCCACTTT

J: TRBJ2-7
size: many
D: TRBD2
V: TRBV7-3
CDR3: CAGPVRTSESSYEQYF
DNA: TGTGCCGGCCCTGTCCGGACTAGCGAAAGCTCCTACGAGCAGTACTTC

J: TRBJ2-7
size: -
D: TRBD2
V: TRBV5-1
CDR3: CASSRTSGEGSYEQYF
DNA: TGCGCCAGCAGCCGGACTAGCGGGGAAGGGTCCTACGAGCAGTACTTC

J: TRBJ1-1
size: -
D: -
V: TRBV7-2
CDR3: CASSLVMANTEAFF
DNA: TGTGCCAGCAGCTTAGTTATGGCGAACACTGAAGCTTTCTTT

J: TRBJ1-1
size: once
D: TRBD1
V: TRBV5-1
CDR3: CASSRTGGGTEAFF
DNA: TGCGCCAGCAGCCGGACAGGGGGAGGCACTGAAGCTTTCTTT

J: TRBJ1-2
size: -
D: -
V: TRBV29-1
CDR3: CSVEDPGRYGYTF
DNA: TGCAGCGTTGAAGATCCCGGCCGGTATGGCTACACCTTC

J: TRBJ1-1
size: -
D: -
V: TRBV6-6
CDR3: CASSNYRGDNTEAFF
DNA: TGTGCCAGCAGCAACTATAGGGGGGACAACACTGAAGCTTTCTTT

J: TRBJ2-3
size: once
D: -
V: TRBV5-4
CDR3: CASSLWRNTQYF
DNA: TGTGCCAGCAGCTTATGGCGGAACACGCAGTATTTT

J: TRBJ1-2
size: -
D: TRBD1
V: TRBV2
CDR3: CASSEAQGVLYGYTF
DNA: TGTGCCAGCAGTGAAGCTCAGGGGGTCCTCTATGGCTACACCTTC

J: TRBJ1-6
size: -
D: -
V: TRBV14
CDR3: CASSQFRNSPLHF
DNA: TGTGCCAGCAGCCAATTCCGGAATTCACCCCTCCACTTT

J: TRBJ2-3
size: -
D: -
V: TRBV5-4
CDR3: CASSPGPDVADTQYF
DNA: TGTGCCAGCAGCCCCGGGCCGGACGTGGCAGATACGCAGTATTTT

J: TRBJ2-7
size: -
D: -
V: TRBV6-5
CDR3: CASSYTPQSSYEQYF
DNA: TGTGCCAGCAGTTACACGCCGCAAAGCTCCTACGAGCAGTACTTC

J: TRBJ2-5
size: -
D: -
V: TRBV4-3
CDR3: CASSQEKGVLYETQYF
DNA: TGCGCCAGCAGCCAAGAAAAAGGGGTTTTATACGAGACCCAGTACTTC

J: TRBJ2-7
size: -
D: -
V: TRBV30
CDR3: CAWSDPGSGTYYEQYF
DNA: TGTGCCTGGAGTGACCCCGGGTCGGGGACCTACTACGAGCAGTACTTC

J: TRBJ1-2
size: once
D: -
V: TRBV6-5
CDR3: CASSYSGFYGYTF
DNA: TGTGCCAGCAGTTACTCCGGATTCTATGGCTACACCTTC

J: TRBJ1-5
size: -
D: TRBD1
V: TRBV19
CDR3: CASIRTGWVNQPQHF
DNA: TGTGCCAGTATTAGGACAGGGTGGGTCAATCAGCCCCAGCATTTT

J: TRBJ2-2
size: -
D: TRBD1
V: TRBV19
CDR3: CASSIGTGNTGELFF
DNA: TGTGCCAGTAGTATCGGGACAGGGAACACCGGGGAGCTGTTTTTT

J: TRBJ2-2
size: -
D: -
V: TRBV7-2
CDR3: CASSLGGLNTGELFF
DNA: TGTGCCAGCAGCTTAGGGGGATTGAACACCGGGGAGCTGTTTTTT

J: TRBJ1-3
size: few
D: -
V: TRBV6-5
CDR3: CASRRDGRSGNTIYF
DNA: TGTGCCAGCAGACGAGACGGTCGCTCTGGAAACACCATATATTTT

J: TRBJ2-7
size: -
D: TRBD2
V: TRBV9
CDR3: CASSVGRGNYEQYF
DNA: TGTGCCAGCAGCGTAGGGCGGGGGAACTACGAGCAGTACTTC

J: TRBJ2-1
size: few
D: TRBD1
V: TRBV6-6
CDR3: CASSSQGQGSTDEQFF
DNA: TGTGCCAGCAGTTCCCAGGGACAGGGCTCTACGGATGAGCAGTTCTTC

J: TRBJ2-1
size: -
D: -
V: TRBV11-2
CDR3: CASSLASYPDNEQFF
DNA: TGTGCCAGCAGCTTAGCCTCGTATCCGGACAATGAGCAGTTCTTC

J: TRBJ1-2
size: -
D: -
V: TRBV28
CDR3: CASSLGHDYGYTF
DNA: TGTGCCAGCAGTCTCGGACACGACTATGGCTACACCTTC

J: TRBJ2-1
size: -
D: -
V: TRBV28
CDR3: CASSLRYGEQFF
DNA: TGTGCCAGCAGTTTAAGGTACGGTGAGCAGTTCTTC